This T cell receptor beta chain was sequenced for a study of shared clonotypes between healthy human individuals. With regard to this clone: Additional DNA sequences in this sample encode the identical CDR3.

CD45RO-negative, CCR7-selected cells formed the naive CD8 fraction, which excluded terminally differentiated effector memory CD45RA+ cells. Produced via immunoSEQ multiplex PCR; TCRdb's table is partial and in-frame only. The table has about 2.2 million clones, 93% seen once. The V gene's germline CDR1 is MNHEY and CDR2 SMNVEV (reference sequence). V gave up 4 bases and J gave up 1 base, with 6 bases separating them. There are 13 residues in the CDR3. This sequence originates from a man aged 18 to 29 in good health. Some clones in this sample may be carry-over from other donors' samples. The rearrangement joins TRBV27 to TRBJ2-3, with D uncertain. Material: naive CD8+ T cells from PBMCs. The CDR3: CASSSLGTDTQYF. CDR3 bases: TGTGCCAGCAGTTCCCTGGGCACAGATACGCAGTATTTT.